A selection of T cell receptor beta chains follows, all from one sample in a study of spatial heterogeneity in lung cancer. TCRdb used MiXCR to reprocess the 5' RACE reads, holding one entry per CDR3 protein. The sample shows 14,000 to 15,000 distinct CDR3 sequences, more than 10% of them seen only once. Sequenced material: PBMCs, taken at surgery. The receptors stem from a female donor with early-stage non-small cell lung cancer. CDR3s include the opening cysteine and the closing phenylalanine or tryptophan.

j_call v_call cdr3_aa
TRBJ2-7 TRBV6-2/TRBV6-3 CASRVLAGGYEQYF
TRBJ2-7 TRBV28 CASSFPPGHSKAYEQYF
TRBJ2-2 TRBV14 CASSQDRVAGGNTGELFF
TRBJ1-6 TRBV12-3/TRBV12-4 CASSDMGGLSPLHF
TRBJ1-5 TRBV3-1 CASSPGRSNQPQHF
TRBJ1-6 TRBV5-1 CASSLAATGVGSPLHF
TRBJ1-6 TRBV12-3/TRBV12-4 CASSLTGSHSPLHF
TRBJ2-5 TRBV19 CASRSGLPGGETQYF
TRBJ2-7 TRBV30 CAWSVAVRGEQYF
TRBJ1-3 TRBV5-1 CASSLNDQRISSGNTIYF
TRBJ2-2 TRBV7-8 CASREGGLARDTGELFF
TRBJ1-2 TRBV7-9 CASSRQGAYGYTF
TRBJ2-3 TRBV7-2 CASSLGLNTQYF
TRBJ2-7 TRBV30 CAWTRTFRSGQYF
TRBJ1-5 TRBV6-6 CASSATGGATRVQPQHF
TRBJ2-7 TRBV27 CASSLLGFPYEQYF
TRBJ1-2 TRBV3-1 CASSHLDRGTNYGYTF
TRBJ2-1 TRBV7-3 CASSLGGAVNEQFF
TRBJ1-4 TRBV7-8 CASSSTQTNEKLFF
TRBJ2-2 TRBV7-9 CASSLAGVPGQTSGGPNTGELFF
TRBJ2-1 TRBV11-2 CASRISGDNEQFF
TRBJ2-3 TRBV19 CASRQRMTTDTQYF
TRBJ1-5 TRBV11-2 CASSSEVSNQPQHF
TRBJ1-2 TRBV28 CASSAAGRQLLGYTF
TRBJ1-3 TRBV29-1 CSVWGLNTIYF
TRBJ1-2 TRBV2 CASSLSGYGYTF
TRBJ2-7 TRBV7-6 CASSQRPWGEEQYF
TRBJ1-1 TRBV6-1 CASSERSRGGTEAFF
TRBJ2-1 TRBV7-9 CASSLEGPLAQFF
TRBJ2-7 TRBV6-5 CASSYVDGGYEQYF
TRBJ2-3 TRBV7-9 CANSPSSVGQDTQYF
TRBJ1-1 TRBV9 CASSVVGGAPTEAFF
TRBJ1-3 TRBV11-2 CASSLIGTAGNTIYF
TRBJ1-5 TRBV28 CASSLGQPQGPQHF
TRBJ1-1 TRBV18 CASSQNTGGTEAFF